This T cell receptor (beta chain) was identified during a study of OX40 agonist ivuxolimab in advanced cancers. Regarding the study as a whole: Antigens targeted by the expanded peripheral T cells were not determined. On average, CD8+ T cells showed a greater number of expanded clones than CD4+. At 0.1 to 3.0 mg/kg, CD4+ and CD8+ blood T cells expanded clonally by week 6.

The CDR3 length is 18 residues. The germline gives CDR1 SGHTA, CDR2 FQGNSA. Trimming left V 3 bases short and J 10 bases short, with 25 bases between. This clone was found a few times. The antigen is undetermined. TCRdb's table, derived via immunoSEQ multiplex PCR, lists solely in-frame clones and lacks some. The data hold approximately 40,000 clones, with approximately 80% observed a single time. The sample in question was CD4+ or CD8+ T cells sorted from blood, obtained in a trial of the OX40 agonist ivuxolimab. This chain links TRBV7-2 with TRBJ1-6, with D possibly being TRBD1 (5 bases). The sequence came from an adult with an advanced solid tumor such as melanoma, head and neck, liver or kidney cancer. The DNA of the CDR3 is TGTGCCAGCAGCTTCATGGGCCAGAGCGGTTCAGGGAGGTCACCCCTCCACTTT. Residues: CASSFMGQSGSGRSPLHF.